A selection of T cell receptor beta chains follows, all from one sample in a study of shared clonotypes between healthy human individuals. Produced via immunoSEQ multiplex PCR; TCRdb's table is partial and in-frame only. This sample has around 1.4 million clones; just under 99% occur once, and the top ten carry about 0.34%. Sequences were obtained from naive CD4+ T cells sorted from blood. Receptors were obtained from a man younger than 40 in good health. Both conserved end residues are part of each CDR3. A D gene is named only where the DNA matches it firmly. Only some rows state a clone size, as once, few, many or a class for expanded clones.

cdr3_aa cdr3_nt j_call v_call d_call clone_size
CASGMTGTENIQYF TGTGCCAGCGGCATGACCGGGACAGAAAACATTCAGTACTTC TRBJ2-4 TRBV5-6 TRBD1 NA
CASSFLLGRGDTQYF TGTGCCAGCAGCTTCCTTCTCGGGAGGGGTGATACGCAGTATTTT TRBJ2-3 TRBV11-3 TRBD2 NA
CASSLARVPANEQFF TGTGCCAGCAGCTTAGCGCGAGTTCCGGCGAATGAGCAGTTCTTC TRBJ2-1 TRBV7-2 NA NA
CASSWASGPSEGEQYF TGTGCCAGCAGCTGGGCTAGCGGCCCCTCGGAGGGAGAGCAGTACTTC TRBJ2-7 TRBV7-9 TRBD2 NA
CASKGDNEQFF TGTGCCAGCAAAGGGGACAATGAGCAGTTCTTC TRBJ2-1 TRBV28 NA NA
CASSPLGDSSYEQYF TGTGCCAGCTCACCATTAGGGGACAGCTCCTACGAGCAGTACTTC TRBJ2-7 TRBV18 TRBD1 NA
CASSRDYQYNEQFF TGCGCCAGCAGCCGGGACTACCAATACAATGAGCAGTTCTTC TRBJ2-1 TRBV5-1 TRBD2 NA
CASSQRPGLVKPSSYEQYF TGTGCCAGCAGCCAAAGACCGGGACTAGTTAAACCGAGCTCCTACGAGCAGTACTTC TRBJ2-7 TRBV14 TRBD2 NA
CANKLRTGNEQFF TGTGCCAACAAACTACGGACTGGGAATGAGCAGTTCTTC TRBJ2-1 TRBV7-9 NA NA
CASSARGRNTGELFF TGTGCCAGCAGCGCCCGGGGGCGTAACACCGGGGAGCTGTTTTTT TRBJ2-2 TRBV7-9 NA NA
CASSLRGGRNTEAFF TGTGCCAGCAGCTTGCGCGGCGGCAGGAACACTGAAGCTTTCTTT TRBJ1-1 TRBV5-6 NA NA
CASSLMDYTNTGELFF TGCGCCAGCAGCTTGATGGACTATACAAACACCGGGGAGCTGTTTTTT TRBJ2-2 TRBV5-1 NA NA
CAWSVLAGASTGELFF TGTGCCTGGAGTGTACTAGCGGGGGCGAGCACCGGGGAGCTGTTTTTT TRBJ2-2 TRBV30 TRBD2 NA
CASSLAGQGSYEQYF TGTGCCAGCAGCTTAGCGGGACAGGGCTCCTACGAGCAGTACTTC TRBJ2-7 TRBV7-3 TRBD1 NA
CASSESGGKYQPQHF TGCGCCAGCAGTGAATCAGGGGGCAAATATCAGCCCCAGCATTTT TRBJ1-5 TRBV10-2 TRBD1 NA
CASSLVLGGAPYEQYF TGCGCCAGCAGCTTGGTGTTAGGTGGCGCGCCCTACGAGCAGTACTTC TRBJ2-7 TRBV5-1 NA NA
CASSPTSYGYTF TGTGCCAGCAGTCCAACAAGTTATGGCTACACCTTC TRBJ1-2 TRBV28 NA once
CASSSIQTYEQYF TGTGCCAGCAGTAGCATTCAGACCTACGAGCAGTACTTC TRBJ2-7 TRBV6-6 NA NA
CASSPTGGNEQFF TGTGCCAGCTCGCCGACAGGGGGCAATGAGCAGTTCTTC TRBJ2-1 TRBV18 TRBD1 NA
CASSSPGFQYEQYF TGTGCCAGCAGTTCCCCGGGCTTCCAGTACGAGCAGTACTTC TRBJ2-7 TRBV6-5 NA NA
CASSLSLDTEAFF TGTGCCAGCTCACTTTCTTTGGATACTGAAGCTTTCTTT TRBJ1-1 TRBV18 NA NA
CASSPPGSYNEQFF TGTGCCAGCTCACCTCCAGGATCCTACAATGAGCAGTTCTTC TRBJ2-1 TRBV18 NA NA
CASSLEVTSNQPQHF TGTGCCAGCAGCTTAGAGGTCACAAGCAATCAGCCCCAGCATTTT TRBJ1-5 TRBV7-2 NA NA
CASSPDYNEQFF TGTGCCAGCAGCCCGGACTACAATGAGCAGTTCTTC TRBJ2-1 TRBV7-2 NA NA
CASSLTGQTNTEAFF TGTGCCAGCAGCTTGACCGGACAGACGAACACTGAAGCTTTCTTT TRBJ1-1 TRBV5-6 NA NA
CASSPSGTHYEQYF TGTGCCAGCAGCCCTTCCGGGACACACTACGAGCAGTACTTC TRBJ2-7 TRBV9 NA once
CASSEGGTAKGQYF TGCGCCAGCAGTGAGGGGGGGACTGCTAAGGGGCAGTACTTC TRBJ2-7 TRBV10-2 NA NA
CASSLHLAVSYEQYF TGTGCCAGTAGTCTCCACCTAGCGGTCTCCTACGAGCAGTACTTC TRBJ2-7 TRBV19 TRBD2 NA
CASINRDIYEQYF TGTGCCAGCATTAACAGGGACATCTACGAGCAGTACTTC TRBJ2-7 TRBV28 NA NA
CASRLAGGGTDTQYF TGTGCCAGCAGATTAGCGGGGGGAGGCACAGATACGCAGTATTTT TRBJ2-3 TRBV7-2 TRBD2 NA
CASSLTGTSGEETQYF TGCGCCAGCAGCTTAACCGGGACTAGCGGAGAAGAGACCCAGTACTTC TRBJ2-5 TRBV5-1 TRBD2 NA
CASSVTATNTGELFF TGCGCCAGCAGCGTGACAGCGACGAACACCGGGGAGCTGTTTTTT TRBJ2-2 TRBV5-1 NA once
CASSQTGDGQPQHF TGTGCCAGTAGTCAAACAGGGGACGGACAGCCCCAGCATTTT TRBJ1-5 TRBV19 TRBD1 NA
CASSGIQGANALLYF TGTGCCAGCAGTGGGATACAGGGGGCAAACGCCCTCCTCTACTTC TRBJ2-7 TRBV6-1 TRBD1 once
CASSFVQETQYF TGTGCCAGCAGCTTTGTTCAAGAGACCCAGTACTTC TRBJ2-5 TRBV5-4 NA NA
CASSPPGLSETQYF TGTGCCAGCTCACCACCCGGGCTGTCAGAGACCCAGTACTTC TRBJ2-5 TRBV18 NA once
CATRELSYEQYF TGTGCCACTAGGGAGTTGTCCTACGAGCAGTACTTC TRBJ2-7 TRBV28 NA NA
CASSLVRVSSEKLFF TGTGCCAGCAGCTTAGTCCGGGTTTCAAGCGAAAAACTGTTTTTT TRBJ1-4 TRBV7-2 NA NA
CASRPRGESTDTQYF TGTGCCAGCAGACCCCGTGGGGAGTCCACAGATACGCAGTATTTT TRBJ2-3 TRBV6-1 NA NA
CSATRADTQYF TGCAGTGCTACCCGGGCGGATACGCAGTATTTT TRBJ2-3 TRBV20-1 NA NA